One TCR beta chain is described in this entry. Measured with immunoSEQ multiplex PCR; TCRdb has only the in-frame clones, and not every one. The data hold about 160,000 clones, with approximately 96% observed a single time. The CDR3 contains 12 residues. The germline V gene has CDR1 SQVTM and CDR2 ANQGSEA. The V and J ends lost 4 bases and 1 base respectively, with 7 bases between them. These data are taken from a study of control samples from healthy donors and cancer patients. The gene calls are TRBV29-1 and TRBJ1-2, with D perhaps TRBD1 (5 bases). This TCR was recovered from a woman aged 30 to 39 in good health. The sample consisted of blood. CDR3 amino acids: CSVVQGNYGYTF. CDR3 DNA: TGCAGCGTTGTGCAGGGTAACTATGGCTACACCTTC. Supplemented by reference TRBV29-1 and TRBJ1-2, the full variable domain reads SAVISQKPSRDICQRGTSLTIQCQVDSQVTMMFWYRQQPGQSLTLIATANQGSEATYESGFVIDKFPISRPNLTFSTLTVSNMSPEDSSIYLCSVVQGNYGYTFGSGTRLTVV.